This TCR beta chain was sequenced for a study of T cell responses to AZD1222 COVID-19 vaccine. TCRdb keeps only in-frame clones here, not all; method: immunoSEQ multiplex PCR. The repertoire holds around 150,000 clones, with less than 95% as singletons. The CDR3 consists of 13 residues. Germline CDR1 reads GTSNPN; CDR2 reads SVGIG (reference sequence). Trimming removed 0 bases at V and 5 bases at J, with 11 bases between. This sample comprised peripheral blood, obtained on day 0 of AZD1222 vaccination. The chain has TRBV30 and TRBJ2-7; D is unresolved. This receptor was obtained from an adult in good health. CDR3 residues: CAWSVGLGNEQYF. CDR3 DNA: TGTGCCTGGAGTGTCGGGCTAGGGAACGAGCAGTACTTC.